This T cell receptor beta chain is from a study of blood T cell repertoires in COVID-19. This clone was recorded only once. TCRdb keeps only in-frame clones here, not all; method: immunoSEQ multiplex PCR. Here the sample spans over 250,000 clones, roughly 85% being singletons. The trim removed 5 bases at V and 3 bases at J, leaving 5 bases unmatched. The CDR3 length is 15 residues. Germline V CDR1 and CDR2: MDHEN, SYDVKM. The source of this sequence is a woman between 45 and 65 years old who had recovered from COVID-19. The source material was peripheral blood. The chain combines TRBV28 with TRBJ1-5; 9 nucleotides line up with TRBD1. The CDR3 DNA follows: TGTGCCAGCAGTCGGGACAGGGAGGACAATCAGCCCCAGCATTTT. As protein: CASSRDREDNQPQHF. Variable domain in full (rest from reference TRBV28 and TRBJ1-5): DVKVTQSSRYLVKRTGEKVFLECVQDMDHENMFWYRQDPGLGLRLIYFSYDVKMKEKGDIPEGYSVSREKKERFSLILESASTNQTSMYLCASSRDREDNQPQHFGDGTRLSIL.